These 19 T cell receptor beta chains share one sample of origin, sequenced in a study of T cell responses to AZD1222 COVID-19 vaccine. Measured with immunoSEQ multiplex PCR; TCRdb has only the in-frame clones, and not every one. The table includes approximately 110,000 clones, more than 65% detected once. The sample consisted of peripheral blood, taken on day 0 of AZD1222 vaccination. The source is an adult in good health.

The chain links TRBV3-1 (or the pseudogene TRBV3-2) to TRBJ2-1, with a possible D match to TRBD2 (5 bases). The ends were cut back, 8 bases at V and 4 bases at J, with 12 bases in the middle. Germline V gene lookup returns CDR1 LGHDT and CDR2 YNNKEL (reference sequence). The CDR3 spans 13 residues. CDR3 residues: CASGPRDYNEQFF. The CDR3 DNA reads TGTGCCAGCGGACCCCGGGATTACAATGAGCAGTTCTTC.

V is TRBV28 and J is TRBJ1-6, with D perhaps TRBD1 (6 bases). Trimming removed 3 bases from V and 10 bases from J, with 13 bases in between. The V gene's germline CDR1 is MDHEN and CDR2 SYDVKM. The CDR3 spans 14 residues. CDR3 nucleotides: TGTGCCAGCAGTTTCCCACAGGGTGGATCACCCCTCCACTTT. It encodes CASSFPQGGSPLHF.

The gene calls are TRBV24-1 and TRBJ2-3; perhaps TRBD2 as D (5 bases). Germline CDR1 is KGHDR and CDR2 is SFDVKD. Trimming cost V 5 bases and J 0 bases, with 14 bases left between them. The CDR3 loop spans 16 amino acids. The CDR3: CATSAGGDISTDTQYF. In DNA form, the CDR3 reads TGTGCCACCAGTGCCGGAGGTGACATTAGCACAGATACGCAGTATTTT.

The V call is TRBV19, the J call TRBJ1-5, with TRBD1 as a possible D gene (5 bases). Germline CDR1 LNHDA, CDR2 SQIVND (reference sequence). The V and J ends lost 6 bases and 3 bases respectively, with 18 bases between them. This CDR3 comprises 16 residues. Written as DNA, the CDR3 is TGTGCCAGTAGGCGGGACCGAAACGCCCCCAATCAGCCCCAGCATTTT. Translation: CASRRDRNAPNQPQHF.

V usage is TRBV10-2 and J usage is TRBJ2-7; D gene uncertain. The V gene lost 0 bases and the J gene lost 2 bases, with 5 bases spanning the gap. This CDR3 is 13 amino acids long. CDR1 is WSHSY, CDR2 SAAADI, per germline. The CDR3 sequence is CASSESQTYEQYF. CDR3 nucleotides: TGCGCCAGCAGTGAGTCCCAGACCTACGAGCAGTACTTC.

V gene TRBV30 combines with J gene TRBJ1-2; the D is unclear. Trimming left V 0 bases short and J 1 base short, with 9 bases between. The CDR3 sequence is 14 residues long. Germline V CDR1 and CDR2: GTSNPN, SVGIG (reference sequence). The DNA of the CDR3 is TGTGCCTGGAGTGTAGCGGGTTATAACTATGGCTACACCTTC. This codes for CAWSVAGYNYGYTF.

V gene TRBV7-2 combines with J gene TRBJ2-3; TRBD1 matches at 7 bases. Germline CDR1 and CDR2: SGHTA and FQGNSA. The ends lost 4 bases at V and 0 bases at J; junction bases unmatched: 4. The CDR3 length is 15 residues. CDR3 sequence: CASSSQGMSTDTQYF. In DNA, the CDR3 is TGTGCCAGCAGCTCACAGGGGATGAGCACAGATACGCAGTATTTT.

V usage is TRBV28 and J usage is TRBJ2-3, with D possibly matching TRBD2 (6 bases). Germline CDR1 is MDHEN and CDR2 is SYDVKM. The CDR3 sequence is 15 residues long. V was clipped by 6 bases and J by 2 bases, with 15 bases between them. CDR3 sequence: CASSFLADPTDTQYF. As DNA, the CDR3 is TGTGCCAGCAGCTTCTTAGCGGACCCCACAGATACGCAGTATTTT.

This chain joins TRBV5-4 and TRBJ2-6; the match to TRBD1 covers 9 bases. The CDR3 loop spans 18 amino acids. V shed 3 bases, J shed 0 bases, and the junction held 7 bases outside the gene matches. Germline lookup yields CDR1 SGHNT and CDR2 YYREEE (reference sequence). Here the CDR3 reads CASSSPGTGLSGANVLTF. DNA of the CDR3: TGTGCCAGCAGCTCCCCCGGGACAGGGCTCTCTGGGGCCAACGTCCTGACTTTC.

The chain carries TRBV28 and TRBJ1-1; D not certain. Germline V gives CDR1 MDHEN, CDR2 SYDVKM. The CDR3 sequence is 13 residues long. V was cut by 7 bases and J by 0 bases, with 9 bases left in between. CDR3 sequence (DNA): TGTGCCAGCACCCACAGCATGAACACTGAAGCTTTCTTT. Encoded protein: CASTHSMNTEAFF.

The rearrangement links TRBV2 to TRBJ1-3; no clear D. The ends were cut back, 7 bases at V and 8 bases at J, with 15 bases in the middle. There are 13 residues in the CDR3. Germline loops: CDR1 SNHLY, CDR2 FYNNEI. The DNA for the CDR3 is TGTGCCAGCAACCGATTAGGTGGTCACACCATATATTTT. Protein sequence: CASNRLGGHTIYF.

The chain links TRBV24-1 to TRBJ1-2; no definite D call. The CDR3 has 14 amino acids. Germline assignment: CDR1 KGHDR and CDR2 SFDVKD. With 4 bases removed from V and 8 bases from J, the gap between germline ends came to 16 bases. The CDR3 sequence is CATSDEQRLRGYTF. CDR3 coding DNA: TGTGCCACCAGTGACGAACAGAGACTTCGGGGCTACACCTTC.

This sequence joins TRBV30 and TRBJ1-6, with D tentatively TRBD1 (6 bases). The germline V and J ends were trimmed by 2 bases and 6 bases, with 17 bases remaining between them. Germline V gene lookup returns CDR1 GTSNPN and CDR2 SVGIG (reference sequence). CDR3 length: 16 residues. CDR3 protein: CAWSFRWGHGNSPLHF. The CDR3 DNA reads as TGTGCCTGGAGTTTCAGATGGGGGCATGGTAATTCACCCCTCCACTTT. The full variable domain, its missing parts supplied by reference TRBV30 and TRBJ1-6, is SQTIHQWPATLVQPVGSPLSLECTVEGTSNPNLYWYRQAAGRGLQLLFYSVGIGQISSEVPQNLSASRPQDRQFILSSKKLLLSDSGFYLCAWSFRWGHGNSPLHFGNGTRLTVT.

The V and J genes are TRBV20-1 and TRBJ1-1, with no clear D. Germline CDR1 DFQATT, CDR2 SNEGSKA (reference sequence). V shed 3 bases and J shed 10 bases, with 12 bases lying between them. This CDR3 has 11 amino acids. The CDR3 sequence is CSASRVRGAFF. The DNA of the CDR3 is TGCAGTGCTAGTAGGGTCCGGGGAGCTTTCTTT.

The chain carries TRBV7-9 and TRBJ1-3; D gene ambiguous. With 7 bases removed from V and 1 base from J, the gap between germline ends came to 11 bases. Germline values: CDR1 SEHNR, CDR2 FQNEAQ (reference sequence). CDR3 length: 14 residues. The CDR3 sequence: CASNLLGSGNTIYF. The CDR3 region has the DNA TGTGCCAGCAACCTTTTGGGTTCTGGAAACACCATATATTTT. Variable domain in full (rest from reference TRBV7-9 and TRBJ1-3): DTGVSQNPRHKITKRGQNVTFRCDPISEHNRLYWYRQTLGQGPEFLTYFQNEAQLEKSRLLSDRFSAERPKGSFSTLEIQRTEQGDSAMYLCASNLLGSGNTIYFGEGSWLTVV.

This chain links TRBV11-2 with TRBJ2-7; 10 bases align to TRBD1. V shed 5 bases, J shed 2 bases, and the junction held 6 bases outside the gene matches. CDR3 length equals 15 residues. The germline gives CDR1 SGHAT, CDR2 FQNNGV. As DNA, the CDR3 is TGTGCCAGCAGCCAAACGACAGGGGGCGCCTACGAGCAGTACTTC. This sequence encodes CASSQTTGGAYEQYF.

V and J are TRBV6-5 and TRBJ1-6, with D possibly TRBD1 on 6 matching bases. There are 15 residues in the CDR3. The ends were cut back, 7 bases at V and 10 bases at J, with 20 bases in the middle. In germline, CDR1 is MNHEY, CDR2 SVGAGI. CDR3 in DNA: TGTGCCAGCACCCCGGACAGTAGAGTAGGGTCACCCCTCCACTTT. This encodes CASTPDSRVGSPLHF.

The rearrangement uses TRBV9 and TRBJ1-1, with D perhaps matching TRBD1 (5 bases). From germline, CDR1 is SGDLS and CDR2 YYNGEE. The CDR3 consists of 13 residues. V was pared by 5 bases and J by 5 bases, with 13 bases between. The CDR3: CASSWNRGTEAFF. Here the CDR3 DNA reads TGTGCCAGCAGTTGGAATCGGGGGACTGAAGCTTTCTTT. The full variable domain, in which reference TRBV9 and TRBJ1-1 provide the parts outside the CDR3, is DSGVTQTPKHLITATGQRVTLRCSPRSGDLSVYWYQQSLDQGLQFLIQYYNGEERAKGNILERFSAQQFPDLHSELNLSSLELGDSALYFCASSWNRGTEAFFGQGTRLTVV.

The chain employs TRBV27 and TRBJ1-2, with D hard to call. Germline V gene data show CDR1 as MNHEY and CDR2 as SMNVEV (reference sequence). Deletions cut 4 bases from V and 7 bases from J, with 13 bases between. This CDR3 has 13 amino acids. In DNA, the CDR3 is TGTGCCAGCAGTTCCCGGACTCTGGGTGGCTACACCTTC. Translating it yields CASSSRTLGGYTF.